This T cell receptor (beta chain) was profiled in a study of cytomegalovirus exposure and HLA in healthy donors. Amplification used 60 Vbeta primers and 13 Jbeta primers. The table came from immunoSEQ multiplex PCR; TCRdb's copy has only in-frame clones and leaves some out. Recorded for this sample: approximately 46,000 clones. Though probably carrying unrecorded immune exposures, donors were nominally healthy at sampling. General study findings and limits: The classifier reportedly diagnosed cytomegalovirus status with high sensitivity and specificity.

The CDR3 covers 16 residues. V lost 4 bases, J lost 2 bases, and 18 bases lay in between. The germline V gene has CDR1 LGHNA and CDR2 YSLEER. Concerning this clone: The target antigen is unknown.

The clonotype was recovered from a male donor in good health and CMV-seronegative. The sample comprised PBMCs. V and J are TRBV4-3 and TRBJ2-7, with a possible D match to TRBD2 (6 bases). The CDR3 region has the DNA TGCGCCAGCAGCCCCCGTTTTGGAGGGACGGCCTACGAGCAGTACTTC. This encodes CASSPRFGGTAYEQYF.